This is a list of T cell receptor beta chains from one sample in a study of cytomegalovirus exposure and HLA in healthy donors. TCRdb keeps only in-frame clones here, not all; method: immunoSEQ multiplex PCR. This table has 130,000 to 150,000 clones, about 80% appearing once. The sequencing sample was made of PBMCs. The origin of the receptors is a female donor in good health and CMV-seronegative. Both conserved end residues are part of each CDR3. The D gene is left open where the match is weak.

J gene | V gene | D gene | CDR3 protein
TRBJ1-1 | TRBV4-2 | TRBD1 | CASRQAGGLNTEAFF
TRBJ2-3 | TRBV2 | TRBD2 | CASSSSGGAGYTQYF
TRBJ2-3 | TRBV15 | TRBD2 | CATSRGSGRASTDTQYF
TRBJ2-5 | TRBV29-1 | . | CSGDYGETQYF
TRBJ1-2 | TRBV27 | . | CASSLRGNYGYTF
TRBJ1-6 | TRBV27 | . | CASSLGFRRYRGSYNSPLHF
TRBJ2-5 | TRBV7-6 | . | CASSLAERGRETQYF
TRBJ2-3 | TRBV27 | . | CASSPGLSTDTQYF
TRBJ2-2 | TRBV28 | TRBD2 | CASSLTSGGALNTGELFF
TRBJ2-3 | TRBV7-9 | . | CSSSPPRGNTDTQYF
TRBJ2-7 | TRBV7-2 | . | CASSPSGGYIHEQYF
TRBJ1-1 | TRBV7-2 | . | CASSYDRGEAFF
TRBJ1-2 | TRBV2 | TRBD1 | CASTKSTGTGGRNYGYTF
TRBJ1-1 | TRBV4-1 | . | CASSHGSLRNTEAFF
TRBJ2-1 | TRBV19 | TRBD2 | CASSNAGVRYNEQFF
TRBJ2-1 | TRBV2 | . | CASSAAGSAHEQFF
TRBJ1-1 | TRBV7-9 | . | CAAGGTEAFF
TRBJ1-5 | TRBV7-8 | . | CASTPAQAYSNQPQHF
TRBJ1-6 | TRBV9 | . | CASSPGGGLSNSPLHF
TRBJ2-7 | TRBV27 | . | CASSFFRQGVSYEQYF
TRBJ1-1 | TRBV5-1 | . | CASSSWEGGITEAFF
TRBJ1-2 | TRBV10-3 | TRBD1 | CAIRDRGRDGYTF
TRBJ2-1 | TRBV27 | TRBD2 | CASSSAYHSGGPHEQFF
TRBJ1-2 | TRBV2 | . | CASSAQGLHGYTF
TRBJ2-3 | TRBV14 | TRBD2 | CATRRGATDTQYF
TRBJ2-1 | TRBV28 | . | CASTASRYEQFF
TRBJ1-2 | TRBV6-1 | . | CSAEGPLRGSHTF
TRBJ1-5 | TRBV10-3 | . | CAISAVASNQPQHF
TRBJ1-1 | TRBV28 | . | CASSQRYANTEAFF
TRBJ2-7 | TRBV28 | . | CASRPVGWNSYEQYF
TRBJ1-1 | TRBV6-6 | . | CASSYSNGRGGTEAFF
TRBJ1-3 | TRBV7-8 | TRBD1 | CASTDGQGAGNTIYF
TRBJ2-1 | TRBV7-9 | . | CASSTRPSSGNEQFF
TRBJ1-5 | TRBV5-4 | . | CASSLTGSNQPQHF
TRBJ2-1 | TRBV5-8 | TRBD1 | CASSPGVGQGQWGLYNEQFF
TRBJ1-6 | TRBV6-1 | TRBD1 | CASSAAGGMVNSPLHF